A selection of T cell receptor beta chains follows, all from one sample in a study of monozygotic twins with inflammatory bowel disease. TCRdb derives one entry per CDR3 protein from the 5' RACE reads, leaving out DNA. The listing contains 200,000 to 250,000 distinct CDR3 sequences. Sequenced material: blood. These receptors were collected from a human donor with ulcerative colitis or Crohn's disease, or a healthy co-twin of an affected twin (not recorded which). CDR3s include the opening cysteine and the closing phenylalanine or tryptophan.

13	TRBV24-1	TRBJ1-1	CATSQTSNTEAFF
14	TRBV4-3	TRBJ2-1	CASSQYSGDNEQFF
15	TRBV5-5	TRBJ2-7	CASSLVAGAWGEQYF
15	TRBV2	TRBJ2-3	CASTKPTPITDTQYF
16	TRBV7-3	TRBJ2-6	CASSSGLTSGANVLTF
16	TRBV20-1	TRBJ1-6	CSAAGTGSSYNSPLHF
13	TRBV7-3	TRBJ1-1	CASSLMGGTEAFF
16	TRBV7-9	TRBJ2-1	CASSGFEGAMYNEQFF
19	TRBV11-2	TRBJ2-7	CASSLDRGREPVSSYEQYF
14	TRBV5-1	TRBJ2-3	CASSADRPTDTQYF
14	TRBV11-2	TRBJ2-4	CASSFGTMGNIQYF
13	TRBV5-4	TRBJ1-2	CASSSQGQDGYTF
14	TRBV5-1	TRBJ2-5	CASSVTSGRETQYF
15	TRBV5-1	TRBJ1-5	CASSLTGIGNQPQHF
14	TRBV20-1	TRBJ2-2	CSASLAGNTGELFF
19	TRBV20-1	TRBJ2-1	CSARDFSSGRGSSYNEQFF
15	TRBV5-1	TRBJ1-1	CASSAGVLTNTEAFF
14	TRBV7-2	TRBJ2-3	CASSLGATLDTQYF
11	TRBV5-1	TRBJ2-7	CASSNRYEQYF
14	TRBV7-2	TRBJ2-5	CASSLMGGEETQYF
15	TRBV12-3/TRBV12-4	TRBJ1-2	CASTRVLETNYGYTF
14	TRBV7-7	TRBJ2-3	CASSPGTSVDTQYF
14	TRBV29-1	TRBJ1-1	CSVATGGARTEAFF
14	TRBV5-5	TRBJ1-1	CASSLVGMGTEAFF
14	TRBV20-1	TRBJ2-5	CSAIRDRDLETQYF
15	TRBV19	TRBJ2-5	CASSPGTGASAAQYF
13	TRBV7-9	TRBJ1-3	CASSLDGVNTIYF
12	TRBV12-3/TRBV12-4	TRBJ1-4	CASSTQNRKLFF
12	TRBV20-1	TRBJ2-5	CSARGYQETQYF
15	TRBV9	TRBJ1-2	CASSVEGESNYGYTF
16	TRBV18	TRBJ1-2	CASSPSRSQTSYGYTF
14	TRBV15	TRBJ2-7	CATSRDRGTYEQYF
16	TRBV6-2/TRBV6-3	TRBJ1-1	CASSQRTGGADTEAFF
16	TRBV3-1	TRBJ1-1	CASSSYLWPVGTEAFF
17	TRBV19	TRBJ2-1	CASSIVRTGGYNNEQFF
15	TRBV4-3	TRBJ2-5	CASSQDYGPTETQYF
14	TRBV7-9	TRBJ1-3	CASSSGGYGNTIYF
16	TRBV11-2	TRBJ2-3	CASSLVGQTSTDTQYF
14	TRBV5-1	TRBJ1-1	CASSLTGGKAEAFF
16	TRBV9	TRBJ2-5	CASSASGAGARETQYF
13	TRBV5-4	TRBJ2-3	CASTTQISDTQYF
15	TRBV20-1	TRBJ2-2	CSARVAGVSTGELFF
15	TRBV28	TRBJ2-5	CASSFRGTGKETQYF
20	TRBV6-1	TRBJ1-3	CASSKQGRASALFSGNTIYF
14	TRBV5-1	TRBJ1-1	CASRFTGEDTEAFF
17	TRBV7-2	TRBJ2-1	CASSSRTSGPLYNEQFF
13	TRBV28	TRBJ2-1	CASSPTEGYYQFF
15	TRBV7-9	TRBJ2-5	CASSHYRGREETQYF
14	TRBV7-9	TRBJ2-7	CASSLENFNYEQYF
12	TRBV20-1	TRBJ2-3	CSARLGPDTQYF
15	TRBV20-1	TRBJ1-3	CSAPGQGASGNTIYF
14	TRBV12-3/TRBV12-4	TRBJ2-5	CASSFLSGQETQYF
19	TRBV28	TRBJ1-5	CASKGTGTGGLLSNQPQHF
11	TRBV20-1	TRBJ1-2	CSARKSAGYTF
14	TRBV9	TRBJ2-7	CASSPLGLSYEQYF
21	TRBV6-4	TRBJ2-4	CASRPNQLGLAGVNAKNIQYF
15	TRBV11-2	TRBJ2-1	CASSLYSSGRNEQFF
17	TRBV5-4	TRBJ1-5	CASSLSDGTGVNQPQHF
14	TRBV18	TRBJ1-4	CASSPRGATEKLFF